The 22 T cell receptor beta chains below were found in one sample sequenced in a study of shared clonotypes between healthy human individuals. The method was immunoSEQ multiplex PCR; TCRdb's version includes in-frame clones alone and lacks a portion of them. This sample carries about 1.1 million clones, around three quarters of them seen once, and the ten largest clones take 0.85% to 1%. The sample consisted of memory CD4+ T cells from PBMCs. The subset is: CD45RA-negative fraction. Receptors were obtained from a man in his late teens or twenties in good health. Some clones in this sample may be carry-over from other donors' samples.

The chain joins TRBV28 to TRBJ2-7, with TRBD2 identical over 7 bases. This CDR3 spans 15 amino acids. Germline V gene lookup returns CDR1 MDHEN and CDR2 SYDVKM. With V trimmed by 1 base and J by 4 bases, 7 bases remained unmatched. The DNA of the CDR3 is TGTGCCAGCAGTTTATTAGGGCGGGAGTCGTACGAGCAGTACTTC. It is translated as CASSLLGRESYEQYF.

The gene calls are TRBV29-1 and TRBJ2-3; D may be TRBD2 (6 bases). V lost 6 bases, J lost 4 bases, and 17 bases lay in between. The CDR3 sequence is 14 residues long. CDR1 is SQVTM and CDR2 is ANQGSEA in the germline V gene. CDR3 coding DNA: TGCAGCGTGACACTCCACGGGGACTCAGATACGCAGTATTTT. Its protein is CSVTLHGDSDTQYF.

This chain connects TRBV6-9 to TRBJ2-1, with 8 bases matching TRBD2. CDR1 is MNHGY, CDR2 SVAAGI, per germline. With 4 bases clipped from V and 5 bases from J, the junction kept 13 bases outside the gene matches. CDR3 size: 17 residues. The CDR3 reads CASSFPGAGGGDNEQFF. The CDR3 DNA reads TGTGCCAGCAGTTTCCCCGGTGCGGGAGGCGGGGACAATGAGCAGTTCTTC.

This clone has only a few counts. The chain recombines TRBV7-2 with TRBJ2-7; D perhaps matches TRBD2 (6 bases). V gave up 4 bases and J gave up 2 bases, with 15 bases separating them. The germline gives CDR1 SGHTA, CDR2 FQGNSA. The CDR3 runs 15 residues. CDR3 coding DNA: TGTGCCAGCAGCTCTGGGCCTAGCGATGCCTACGAGCAGTACTTC. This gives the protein CASSSGPSDAYEQYF.

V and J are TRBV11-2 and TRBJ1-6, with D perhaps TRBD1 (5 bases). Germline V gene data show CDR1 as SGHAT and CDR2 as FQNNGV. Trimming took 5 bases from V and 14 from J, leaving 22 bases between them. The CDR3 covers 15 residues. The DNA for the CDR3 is TGTGCCAGCAGCGCAACCGGGACCATCCCTCCGTCCCTCCACTTT. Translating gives CASSATGTIPPSLHF.

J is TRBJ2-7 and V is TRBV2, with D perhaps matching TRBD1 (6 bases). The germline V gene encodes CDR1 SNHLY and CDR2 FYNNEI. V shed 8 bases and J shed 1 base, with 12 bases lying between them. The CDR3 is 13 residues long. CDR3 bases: TGTGCCAGCTGGATAGGGGGTTCCTACGAGCAGTACTTC. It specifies CASWIGGSYEQYF.

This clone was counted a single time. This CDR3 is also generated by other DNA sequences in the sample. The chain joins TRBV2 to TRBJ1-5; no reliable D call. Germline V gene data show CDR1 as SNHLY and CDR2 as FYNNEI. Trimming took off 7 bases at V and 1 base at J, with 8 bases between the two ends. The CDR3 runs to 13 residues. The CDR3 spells CASKGNSNQPQHF. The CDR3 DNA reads TGTGCCAGCAAAGGGAACAGCAATCAGCCCCAGCATTTT.

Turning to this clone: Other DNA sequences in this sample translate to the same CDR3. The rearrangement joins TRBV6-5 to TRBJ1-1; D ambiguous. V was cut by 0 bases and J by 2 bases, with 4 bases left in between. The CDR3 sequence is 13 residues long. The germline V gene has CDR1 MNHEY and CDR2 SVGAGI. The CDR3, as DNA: TGTGCCAGCAGTTACTCGACTAACACTGAAGCTTTCTTT. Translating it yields CASSYSTNTEAFF.

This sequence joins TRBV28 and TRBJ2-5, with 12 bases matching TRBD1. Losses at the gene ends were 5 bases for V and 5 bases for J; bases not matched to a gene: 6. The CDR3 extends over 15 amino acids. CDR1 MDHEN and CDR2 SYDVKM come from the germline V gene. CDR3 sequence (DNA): TGTGCCAGCAGTGGACCGGGACAGGGGGCCGAGACCCAGTACTTC. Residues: CASSGPGQGAETQYF.

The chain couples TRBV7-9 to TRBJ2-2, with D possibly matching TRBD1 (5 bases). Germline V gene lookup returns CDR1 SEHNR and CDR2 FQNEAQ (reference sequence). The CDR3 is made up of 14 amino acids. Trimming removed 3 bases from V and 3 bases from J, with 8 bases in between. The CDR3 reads CASSFQQDTGELFF. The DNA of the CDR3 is TGTGCCAGCAGCTTCCAACAGGACACCGGGGAGCTGTTTTTT.

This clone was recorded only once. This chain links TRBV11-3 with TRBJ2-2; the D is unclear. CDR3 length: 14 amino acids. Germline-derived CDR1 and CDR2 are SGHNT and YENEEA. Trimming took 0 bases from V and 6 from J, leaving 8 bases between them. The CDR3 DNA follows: TGTGCCAGCAGCTTAGAATTTAGCCCCGGGGAGCTGTTTTTT. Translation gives CASSLEFSPGELFF.

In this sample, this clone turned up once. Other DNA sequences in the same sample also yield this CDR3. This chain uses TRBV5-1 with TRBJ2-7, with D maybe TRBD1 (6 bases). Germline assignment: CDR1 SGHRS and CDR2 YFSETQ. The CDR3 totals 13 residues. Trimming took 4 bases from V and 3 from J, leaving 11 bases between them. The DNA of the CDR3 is TGCGCCAGCAGCCCGACAGGAAACTACGAGCAGTACTTC. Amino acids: CASSPTGNYEQYF.

The CDR3 here is CASSLGGRGQETQYF. CDR3 DNA: TGTGCCAGCAGCTTAGGCGGGAGAGGGCAAGAGACCCAGTACTTC. J is TRBJ2-5 and V is TRBV7-7, with 7 nucleotides matching TRBD2. Germline V gene data show CDR1 as SSHAT and CDR2 as FNYEAQ (reference sequence). Trimming cost V 1 base and J 2 bases; bases outside gene matches: 4. This CDR3 contains 15 residues.

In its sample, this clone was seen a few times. CDR3 sequence reads: CASSYVWILEGRYNEQFF. DNA for the CDR3: TGTGCCAGTAGTTATGTGTGGATTCTGGAGGGGCGATACAATGAGCAGTTCTTC. The J gene is TRBJ2-1, the V gene TRBV19; D perhaps matches TRBD2 (6 bases). The CDR3 is 18 residues long. Germline loops: CDR1 LNHDA, CDR2 SQIVND (reference sequence). V lost 5 bases and J lost 4, with 24 bases in between.

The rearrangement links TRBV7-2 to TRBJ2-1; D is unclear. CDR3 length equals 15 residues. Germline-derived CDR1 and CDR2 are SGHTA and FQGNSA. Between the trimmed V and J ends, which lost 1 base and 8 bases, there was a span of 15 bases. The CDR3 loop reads CASSLEAGTKDEQFF. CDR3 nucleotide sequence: TGTGCCAGCAGCTTAGAAGCCGGAACTAAGGATGAGCAGTTCTTC.

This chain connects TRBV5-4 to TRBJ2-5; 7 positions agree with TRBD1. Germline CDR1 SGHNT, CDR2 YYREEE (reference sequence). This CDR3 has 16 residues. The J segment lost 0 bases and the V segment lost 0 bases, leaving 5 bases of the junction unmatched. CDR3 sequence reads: CASSLGTGRHQETQYF. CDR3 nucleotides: TGTGCCAGCAGCTTGGGGACAGGTCGCCACCAAGAGACCCAGTACTTC.

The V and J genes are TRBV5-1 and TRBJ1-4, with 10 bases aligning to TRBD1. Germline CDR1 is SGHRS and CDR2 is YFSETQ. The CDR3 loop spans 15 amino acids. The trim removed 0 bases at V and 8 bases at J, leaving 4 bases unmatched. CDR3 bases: TGCGCCAGCAGCTTGGGGGGACAGGGGAGCGAAAAACTGTTTTTT. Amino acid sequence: CASSLGGQGSEKLFF.

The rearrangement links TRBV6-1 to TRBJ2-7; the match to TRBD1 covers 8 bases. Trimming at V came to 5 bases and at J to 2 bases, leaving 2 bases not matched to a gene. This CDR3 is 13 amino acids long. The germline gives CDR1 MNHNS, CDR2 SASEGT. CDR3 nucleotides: TGTGCCAGCAGTAGGGGACAGGCCTACGAGCAGTACTTC. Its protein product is CASSRGQAYEQYF.

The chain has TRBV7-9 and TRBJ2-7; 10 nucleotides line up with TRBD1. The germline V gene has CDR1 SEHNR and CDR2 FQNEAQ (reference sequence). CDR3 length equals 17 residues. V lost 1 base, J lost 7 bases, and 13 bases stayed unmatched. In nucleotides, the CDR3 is TGTGCCAGCAGCTTAGGCATCGGACAGGGGGGACATTGGGAGCAGTACTTC. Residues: CASSLGIGQGGHWEQYF.

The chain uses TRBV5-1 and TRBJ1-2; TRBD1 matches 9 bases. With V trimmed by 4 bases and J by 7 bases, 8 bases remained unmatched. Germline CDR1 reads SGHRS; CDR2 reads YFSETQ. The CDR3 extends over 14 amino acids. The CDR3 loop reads CASSVDRGRGGYTF. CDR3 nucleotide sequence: TGCGCCAGCAGCGTGGACAGGGGAAGAGGTGGCTACACCTTC.

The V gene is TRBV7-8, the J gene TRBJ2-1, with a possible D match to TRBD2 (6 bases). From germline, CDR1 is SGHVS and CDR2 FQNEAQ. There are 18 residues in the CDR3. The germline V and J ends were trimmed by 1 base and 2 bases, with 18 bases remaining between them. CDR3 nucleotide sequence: TGTGCCAGCAGCTTAGGTCTATCGGGGGTCCCTCCCTACAATGAGCAGTTCTTC. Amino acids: CASSLGLSGVPPYNEQFF.

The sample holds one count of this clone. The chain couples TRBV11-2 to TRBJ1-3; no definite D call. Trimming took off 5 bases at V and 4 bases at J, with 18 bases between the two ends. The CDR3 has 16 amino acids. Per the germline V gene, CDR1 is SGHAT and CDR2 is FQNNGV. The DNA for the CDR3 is TGTGCCAGCAGCCCCAGGCGGCATTTGTCCGGAAACACCATATATTTT. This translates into CASSPRRHLSGNTIYF.